Here is one T cell receptor (beta chain) with its context. This entry comes from a study of blood T cell repertoires in COVID-19. Whole-study context: Some COVID-19 samples were acute and others convalescent; all came from the United States, Italy and Spain. The cDNA or gDNA used as material had been derived from T cells, B-cell-depleted T cells, or PBMCs.

Per the original data handling: Reference gene primer amplification yielded estimated nucleated cell counts. Assay used: immunoSEQ multiplex PCR; TCRdb lists only in-frame clones, some missing. V and J calls and clone size are copied from that table; D and trimming were computed from the DNA. The sample records about 120,000 clones, just under 80% being singletons. Trimming removed 3 bases from V and 10 bases from J; junction bases left unmatched: 11. The CDR3 has 15 amino acids. From germline, CDR1 is MGHDK and CDR2 SYGVNS. This TCR came from a man in his sixties with active or convalescent COVID-19. The chain joins TRBV25-1 to TRBJ2-5, with 10 bases fitting TRBD1. The sequenced material came from peripheral blood. The DNA of the CDR3 is TGTGCCAGCAGTGATCCCGGGACAGGGGACCAATACCAGTACTTC. Translated: CASSDPGTGDQYQYF.